What follows are 22 T cell receptor beta chains derived from one specimen sequenced in a study of T cell changes during pregnancy in multiple sclerosis. Assay used: immunoSEQ multiplex PCR; TCRdb lists only in-frame clones, some missing. The sample carries under 95,000 clones, 94% recorded once. The sample here was peripheral blood, taken in the second trimester of pregnancy. These receptors all stem from a female donor in good health, enrolled as a control in a pregnancy study.

V usage is TRBV29-1 and J usage is TRBJ2-7, with TRBD1 identical over 8 bases. V shed 4 bases, J shed 2 bases, and the junction held 7 bases outside the gene matches. Per the germline V gene, CDR1 is SQVTM and CDR2 is ANQGSEA. The CDR3 sequence is 14 residues long. Written as DNA, the CDR3 is TGCAGCGTTGTACGAGACAGGGGCACCTACGAGCAGTACTTC. It specifies CSVVRDRGTYEQYF.

This clone showed up just a few times. This chain joins TRBV29-1 and TRBJ1-1; 7 bases agree with TRBD1. This CDR3 is built from 13 residues. V shed 6 bases and J 1 base; nucleotides not matched to a gene: 5. Germline CDR1 and CDR2: SQVTM and ANQGSEA. The CDR3: CSVRTGSNTEAFF. CDR3 nucleotides: TGCAGCGTCCGGACAGGCTCGAACACTGAAGCTTTCTTT.

This clone was seen just once. This rearrangement joins TRBV18 to TRBJ2-7; 7 bases are a match to TRBD1. The germline gives CDR1 KGHSH, CDR2 LQKENI. This CDR3 spans 17 amino acids. Trimming at V came to 3 bases and at J to 3 bases, leaving 14 bases not matched to a gene. The CDR3 coding sequence is TGTGCCAGCTCACCGAACCGTCGAGGGACAGCAAGCTACGAGCAGTACTTC. Translation gives CASSPNRRGTASYEQYF.

The chain has TRBV18 and TRBJ2-7, with unresolved D. Trimming shortened V by 3 bases and J by 0 bases, and 12 bases separated the two germline ends. Germline V gene data show CDR1 as KGHSH and CDR2 as LQKENI. This CDR3 has 15 residues. CDR3 nucleotide sequence: TGTGCCAGCTCACCGACCGGGTATCCCTCCTACGAGCAGTACTTC. This gives the protein CASSPTGYPSYEQYF.

This clone was detected only once. The rearrangement joins TRBV6-1 to TRBJ2-7; D ambiguous. Germline assignment: CDR1 MNHNS and CDR2 SASEGT. V was trimmed by 6 bases and J by 4 bases, leaving 7 bases between them. The CDR3 is made up of 11 amino acids. DNA of the CDR3: TGTGCCAGCAGGTCCCAATACGAGCAGTACTTC. It translates to CASRSQYEQYF.

The rearrangement links TRBV15 to TRBJ1-1, with D uncertain. The CDR3 is 12 amino acids. The germline CDR1 and CDR2 sequences are LNHNV and YYDKDF (reference sequence). The V end lost 4 bases, the J end lost 5 bases, and 8 bases lay between the germline ends. DNA of the CDR3: TGTGCCACCAGCAACGGACTTACTGAAGCTTTCTTT. This gives the protein CATSNGLTEAFF.

V is TRBV15 and J is TRBJ2-1; no firm D call. This CDR3 has 17 amino acids. Germline-derived CDR1 and CDR2 are LNHNV and YYDKDF (reference sequence). The V gene lost 0 bases and the J gene lost 0 bases, with 12 bases spanning the gap. Written as DNA, the CDR3 is TGTGCCACCAGCAGAGATAGGCCCAGAGGCTCCTACAATGAGCAGTTCTTC. Protein: CATSRDRPRGSYNEQFF. The entire variable domain, with the rest obtained from reference TRBV15 and TRBJ2-1, is as follows: DAMVIQNPRYQVTQFGKPVTLSCSQTLNHNVMYWYQQKSSQAPKLLFHYYDKDFNNEADTPDNFQSRRPNTSFCFLDIRSPGLGDTAMYLCATSRDRPRGSYNEQFFGPGTRLTVL.

The chain joins TRBV29-1 to TRBJ2-2, with 7 nucleotides matching TRBD1. Germline-derived CDR1 and CDR2 are SQVTM and ANQGSEA. J lost 4 bases, V lost 7 bases, and 6 bases had no gene match. The CDR3 loop spans 13 amino acids. The CDR3 DNA reads TGCAGCGCCGAGTCAGGGGGCACCGGGGAGCTGTTTTTT. Translated, it gives CSAESGGTGELFF.

V gene TRBV15 combines with J gene TRBJ2-7; 7 nucleotides agree with TRBD1. V dropped 0 bases and J dropped 2; count of bases not matched to a gene: 16. The germline V gene encodes CDR1 LNHNV and CDR2 YYDKDF (reference sequence). The CDR3 consists of 19 residues. The CDR3 here is CATSRDHGPGTDKTYEQYF. CDR3 nucleotides: TGTGCCACCAGCAGAGATCACGGACCGGGGACAGACAAAACCTACGAGCAGTACTTC. Variable domain in full (rest from reference TRBV15 and TRBJ2-7): DAMVIQNPRYQVTQFGKPVTLSCSQTLNHNVMYWYQQKSSQAPKLLFHYYDKDFNNEADTPDNFQSRRPNTSFCFLDIRSPGLGDTAMYLCATSRDHGPGTDKTYEQYFGPGTRLTVT.

The chain links TRBV9 to TRBJ2-2; D ambiguous. Trimming left V 3 bases short and J 0 bases short, with 3 bases between. CDR3 length equals 13 residues. Per germline, CDR1 SGDLS and CDR2 YYNGEE. CDR3 residues: CASSAANTGELFF. In DNA form, the CDR3 reads TGTGCCAGCAGCGCTGCGAACACCGGGGAGCTGTTTTTT.

This rearrangement joins TRBV7-2 to TRBJ2-3; the D gene is possibly TRBD1 (7 bases). There are 14 residues in the CDR3. The germline V and J ends were trimmed by 3 bases and 5 bases, with 12 bases remaining between them. Germline assignment: CDR1 SGHTA and CDR2 FQGNSA. The CDR3 sequence: CASSFQGGIDTQYF. In DNA, the CDR3 is TGTGCCAGCAGCTTCCAGGGGGGTATAGATACGCAGTATTTT.

This clone has a single count. The chain links TRBV2 to TRBJ2-5; D not certain. The germline V gene encodes CDR1 SNHLY and CDR2 FYNNEI. The CDR3 length is 12 residues. Trimming left V 5 bases short and J 0 bases short, with 4 bases between. The CDR3 coding sequence is TGTGCCAGCAGTCGGTACCAAGAGACCCAGTACTTC. As protein: CASSRYQETQYF.

As to this clone: Germline and junction disagree at one end, which may indicate a read error. The CDR3 nucleotides read TGCAGCGTATCCGGGACTAGCGGGGGGACCTCTCGGCTCTTC. Amino acids: CSVSGTSGGTSRLF. This chain uses TRBV29-1 with TRBJ2-1; TRBD2 matches 15 bases. The germline V gene encodes CDR1 SQVTM and CDR2 ANQGSEA. This CDR3 comprises 14 residues.

The gene calls are TRBV4-1 and TRBJ2-1, with D possibly TRBD2 on 5 matching bases. The V gene's germline CDR1 is MGHRA and CDR2 YSYEKL. Trimming shortened V by 0 bases and J by 2 bases, and 5 bases separated the two germline ends. The CDR3 length is 14 residues. In nucleotides, the CDR3 is TGCGCCAGCAGCCAAGACGGGGCCTACAATGAGCAGTTCTTC. It yields the protein CASSQDGAYNEQFF.

The chain is built from TRBV7-2 and TRBJ2-1; D perhaps matches TRBD1 (6 bases). V was cut by 5 bases and J by 15 bases, with 17 bases left in between. CDR1 SGHTA and CDR2 FQGNSA come from the germline V gene. The CDR3 loop spans 12 amino acids. The CDR3 here is CASSPTGRGWFF. As DNA, the CDR3 is TGTGCCAGCAGCCCGACCGGCAGGGGCTGGTTCTTC.

The rearrangement uses TRBV7-9 and TRBJ2-7; the match to TRBD2 covers 12 bases. This CDR3 region has 18 residues. V shed 4 bases, J shed 3 bases, and the junction held 13 bases outside the gene matches. Germline V lookup: CDR1 SEHNR, CDR2 FQNEAQ (reference sequence). CDR3 protein: CASSSGLRLAGVGYEQYF. The CDR3 DNA follows: TGTGCCAGCAGCTCCGGGTTACGACTAGCGGGAGTTGGCTACGAGCAGTACTTC.

The rearrangement uses TRBV18 and TRBJ2-3; the match to TRBD2 covers 9 bases. V lost 5 bases to trimming and J lost 2 bases; unmatched junction nucleotides: 5. Germline lookup yields CDR1 KGHSH and CDR2 LQKENI. This CDR3 spans 15 amino acids. CDR3 coding DNA: TGTGCCAGCTCAGCTAGCGGGAAAAACACAGATACGCAGTATTTT. This codes for CASSASGKNTDTQYF.

The gene calls are TRBV5-6 and TRBJ1-3, with a weak D call TRBD1 (6 bases). The CDR3 runs 13 residues. Germline values: CDR1 SGHDT, CDR2 YYEEEE. V lost 0 bases and J lost 9, with 10 bases in between. In DNA form, the CDR3 reads TGTGCCAGCAGCTTGGAGGCCAGGGGCACCATATATTTT. Encoded protein: CASSLEARGTIYF.

The V and J genes are TRBV5-1 and TRBJ2-2, with 7 bases identical to TRBD1. The CDR3 totals 15 residues. CDR1 and CDR2 (germline): SGHRS, YFSETQ. V was clipped by 4 bases and J by 1 base; unmatched bases: 4. CDR3 amino acids: CASSPQGENTGELFF. In nucleotides, the CDR3 is TGCGCCAGCAGCCCGCAGGGGGAGAACACCGGGGAGCTGTTTTTT. Full variable domain (remainder filled in from reference TRBV5-1 and TRBJ2-2): KAGVTQTPRYLIKTRGQQVTLSCSPISGHRSVSWYQQTPGQGLQFLFEYFSETQRNKGNFPGRFSGRQFSNSRSEMNVSTLELGDSALYLCASSPQGENTGELFFGEGSRLTVL.

The gene calls are TRBV5-1 and TRBJ2-3, with TRBD2 matching 7 bases. This CDR3 comprises 14 residues. J gave up 8 bases and V 4 bases, and 10 bases lay outside the gene matches. Germline-derived CDR1 and CDR2 are SGHRS and YFSETQ. Written as DNA, the CDR3 is TGCGCCAGCAGCCCGGGACTCGGCGGGGGTACGCAGTATTTT. Its translation: CASSPGLGGGTQYF. Combining the CDR3 with reference TRBV5-1 and TRBJ2-3 gives the whole variable domain KAGVTQTPRYLIKTRGQQVTLSCSPISGHRSVSWYQQTPGQGLQFLFEYFSETQRNKGNFPGRFSGRQFSNSRSEMNVSTLELGDSALYLCASSPGLGGGTQYFGPGTRLTVL.

The chain couples TRBV6-6 to TRBJ2-4, with D possibly matching TRBD2 (5 bases). Trimming shortened V by 6 bases and J by 3 bases, and 12 bases separated the two germline ends. Germline V gene lookup returns CDR1 MNHNY and CDR2 SVGAGI (reference sequence). The CDR3 loop spans 14 amino acids. CDR3 sequence: CASRPSGGKNIQYF. The CDR3 nucleotides read TGTGCCAGCAGACCGTCTGGAGGCAAAAACATTCAGTACTTC.

This clone was seen a single time. J is TRBJ1-5 and V is TRBV5-8; TRBD1 is a possible D gene (6 bases). Germline values: CDR1 SGHTS, CDR2 YDEGEE. V lost 2 bases to trimming and J lost 3 bases, with 12 bases between them. The CDR3 is made up of 15 amino acids. In DNA, the CDR3 is TGTGCCAGCAGCTTTCCGGGACACCTCAATCAGCCCCAGCATTTT. This translates into CASSFPGHLNQPQHF.